This T cell receptor (beta chain) originates from a study of blood T cell repertoires in COVID-19. Study-level background: The United States, Italy and Spain provided the acute and convalescent COVID-19 samples. Sources were T cells, B-cell-depleted T cells, or PBMCs; the material itself was cDNA or gDNA.

Authors' data handling: Estimated nucleated cell counts came from reference gene primer amplification. Sequencing was performed with immunoSEQ multiplex PCR; in TCRdb, only in-frame clones are kept and a portion is missing. The V and J calls and clone size come from that table; D and trimming were worked out from the DNA. The repertoire holds over 250,000 clones, with around nine tenths as singletons. The CDR3 is 19 residues long. V was cut by 0 bases and J by 0 bases, with 15 bases left in between. Germline V gene data show CDR1 as SGHTA and CDR2 as FQGTGA. The source material was peripheral blood. This clonotype originated in a man aged 50 to 59 with acute or convalescent COVID-19. The chain has TRBV7-3 and TRBJ1-6; TRBD1 might be the D (6 bases). The CDR3 region is CASSLTSGQTSSYNSPLHF. DNA for the CDR3: TGTGCCAGCAGCTTAACCTCCGGACAGACAAGCTCCTATAATTCACCCCTCCACTTT.